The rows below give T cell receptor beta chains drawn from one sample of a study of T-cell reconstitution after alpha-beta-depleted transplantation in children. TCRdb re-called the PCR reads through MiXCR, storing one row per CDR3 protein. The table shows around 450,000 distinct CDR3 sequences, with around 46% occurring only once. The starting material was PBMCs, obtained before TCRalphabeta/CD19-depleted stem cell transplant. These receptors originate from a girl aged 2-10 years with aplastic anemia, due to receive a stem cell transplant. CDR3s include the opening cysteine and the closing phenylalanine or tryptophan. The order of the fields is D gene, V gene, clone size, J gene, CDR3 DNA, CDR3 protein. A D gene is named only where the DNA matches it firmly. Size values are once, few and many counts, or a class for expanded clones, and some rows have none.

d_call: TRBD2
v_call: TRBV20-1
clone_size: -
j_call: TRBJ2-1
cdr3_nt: TGCAGTGCTAGGGGAGTAAGCCTAGCGGGACGGTTAGGGGGTGAGCAGTTCTTC
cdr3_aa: CSARGVSLAGRLGGEQFF

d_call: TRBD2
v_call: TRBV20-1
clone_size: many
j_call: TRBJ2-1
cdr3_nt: TGCAGTGCTAGGGCTAGCGGGAGCTCCTACAATGAGCAGTTCTTC
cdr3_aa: CSARASGSSYNEQFF

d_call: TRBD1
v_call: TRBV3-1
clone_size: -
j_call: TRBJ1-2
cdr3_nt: TGTGCCACCAGCCAAGAGGGAAAGTGGGGGACAGCGGCTGGGAATGGCTACACCTTC
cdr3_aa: CATSQEGKWGTAAGNGYTF

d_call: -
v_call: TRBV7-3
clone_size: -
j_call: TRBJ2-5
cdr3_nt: TGTGCCAGCAGCCGCTGGGGGGAAGAGACCCAGTACTTC
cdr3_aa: CASSRWGEETQYF

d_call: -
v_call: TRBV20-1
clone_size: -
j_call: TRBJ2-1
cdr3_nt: TGCAGTGCTAGTATAACGGATTACAATGAGCAGTTCTTC
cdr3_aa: CSASITDYNEQFF

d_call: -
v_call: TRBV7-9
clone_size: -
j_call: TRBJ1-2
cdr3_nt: TGTGCCAGCAGCTTAGGTACGGCGACCTATGGCTACACCTTC
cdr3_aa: CASSLGTATYGYTF

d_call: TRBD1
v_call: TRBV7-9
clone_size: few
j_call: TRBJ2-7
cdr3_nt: TGTGCCAGCAGCTACTTAGACAGGGGACTTGCCTACGAGCAGTACTTC
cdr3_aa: CASSYLDRGLAYEQYF

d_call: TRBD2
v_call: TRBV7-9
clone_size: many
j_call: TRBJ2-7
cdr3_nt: TGTGCCAGCAGCCGCGTCCCGGGACTAGCGGGATTTGGGTCCTACGAGCAGTACTTC
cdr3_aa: CASSRVPGLAGFGSYEQYF

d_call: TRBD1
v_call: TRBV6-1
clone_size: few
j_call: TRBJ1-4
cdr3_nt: TGTGCCAGCAGTCCACAGGGGGTCCGTTCAGAACTGTTTTTT
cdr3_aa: CASSPQGVRSELFF

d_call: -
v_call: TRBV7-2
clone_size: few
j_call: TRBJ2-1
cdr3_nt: TGTGCCAGCAGCGAACCGGGGCCCAATGAGCAGTTCTTC
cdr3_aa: CASSEPGPNEQFF

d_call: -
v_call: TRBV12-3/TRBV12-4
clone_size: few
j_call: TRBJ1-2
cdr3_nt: TGTGCCAGCAGTTTAATGCGGATTGACTATGGCTACACCTTC
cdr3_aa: CASSLMRIDYGYTF

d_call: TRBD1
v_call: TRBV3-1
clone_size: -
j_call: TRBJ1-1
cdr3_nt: TGTGCCAGCAGCCCAGTCCGGGACAGGGGTCGGACTGAAGCTTTCTTT
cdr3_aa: CASSPVRDRGRTEAFF

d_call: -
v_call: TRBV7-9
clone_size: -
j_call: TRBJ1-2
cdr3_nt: TGTGCCAGCAGCTTCGACAGGCCCCTAAACTATGGCTACACCTTC
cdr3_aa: CASSFDRPLNYGYTF

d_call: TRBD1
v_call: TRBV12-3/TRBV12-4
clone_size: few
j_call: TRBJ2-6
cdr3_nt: TGTGCCAGCAGTCCTACGGGACAGGGGGGCTCTGGGGCCAACGTCCTGACTTTC
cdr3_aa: CASSPTGQGGSGANVLTF

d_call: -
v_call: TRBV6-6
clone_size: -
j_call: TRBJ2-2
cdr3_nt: TGTGCCAGCACCGGGGCCACCGGGGAGCTGTTTTTT
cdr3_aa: CASTGATGELFF

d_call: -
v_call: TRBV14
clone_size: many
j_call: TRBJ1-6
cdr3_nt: TGTGCCAGCAGCCCCGGGGGAACACCCCTCCACTTT
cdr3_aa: CASSPGGTPLHF

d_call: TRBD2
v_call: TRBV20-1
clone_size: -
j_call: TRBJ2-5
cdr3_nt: TGCAGTGCTAGAGAGGGAGGGGAAGAGACCCAGTACTTC
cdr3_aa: CSAREGGEETQYF

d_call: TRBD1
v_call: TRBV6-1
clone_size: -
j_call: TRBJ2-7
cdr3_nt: TGTGCCAGCAGCCGCAGGGACAGGGGGGCCTACGAGCAGTACTTC
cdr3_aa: CASSRRDRGAYEQYF

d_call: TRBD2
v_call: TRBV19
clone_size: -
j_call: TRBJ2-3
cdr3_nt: TGTGCCAGCCTAATGGGGGGGAGAACAGATACGCACTATTTT
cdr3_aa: CASLMGGRTDTHYF

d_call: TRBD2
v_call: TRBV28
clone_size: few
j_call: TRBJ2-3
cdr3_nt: TGTGCCAGCAGTCCCGCAGCGGGAGGGTTTAAAGATACGCAGTATTTT
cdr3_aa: CASSPAAGGFKDTQYF

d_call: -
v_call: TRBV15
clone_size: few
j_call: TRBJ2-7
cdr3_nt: TGTGCCACCAGCAGATCCGCGGGTCTCTCCTACGAGCAGTACTTC
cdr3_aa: CATSRSAGLSYEQYF

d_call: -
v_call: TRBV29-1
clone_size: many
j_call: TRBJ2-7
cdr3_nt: TGCAGCGGCGGGGGACACGACGAGCAGTACTTC
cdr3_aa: CSGGGHDEQYF

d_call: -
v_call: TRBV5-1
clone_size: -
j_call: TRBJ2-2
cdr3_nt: TGCGCCAGCAGCGCTATTACAACCGACAGGACCACCGGGGAGCTGTTTTTT
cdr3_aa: CASSAITTDRTTGELFF

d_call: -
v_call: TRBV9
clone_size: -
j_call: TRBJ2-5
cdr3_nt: TGTGCCAGCAGCGTAGTGATAGGAGAGACCCAGTACTTC
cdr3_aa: CASSVVIGETQYF

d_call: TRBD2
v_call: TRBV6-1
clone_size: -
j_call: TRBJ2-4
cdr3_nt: TGTGCCAGCAGCCGAGGACTAGCGGGGGACGATGCTACTCAGTACTTC
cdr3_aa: CASSRGLAGDDATQYF

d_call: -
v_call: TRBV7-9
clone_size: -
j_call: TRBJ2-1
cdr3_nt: TGTGCCAGCAGCTTAGCGCTCAGGAAATACAATGAGCAGTTCTTC
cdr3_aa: CASSLALRKYNEQFF

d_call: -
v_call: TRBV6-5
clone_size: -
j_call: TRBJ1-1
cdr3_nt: TGTGCCAGCAGTTACAGACAGGTAGACACTGAAGCTTTCTTT
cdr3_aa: CASSYRQVDTEAFF

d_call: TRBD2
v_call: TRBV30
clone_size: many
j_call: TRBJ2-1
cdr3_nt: TGTGCCTGGAGCTCATCGAAACGGACTAGCGGACCCAATGAGCAGTTCTTC
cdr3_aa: CAWSSSKRTSGPNEQFF

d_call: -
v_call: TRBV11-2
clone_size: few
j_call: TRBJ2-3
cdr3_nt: TGTGCCAGCAGCTTAGAGGGAGATACGCAGTATTTT
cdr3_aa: CASSLEGDTQYF

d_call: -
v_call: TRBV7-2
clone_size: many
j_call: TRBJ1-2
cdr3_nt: TGTGCCAGCAGACCTCCTTCGGTCCCGCAGGGCTACACCTTC
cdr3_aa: CASRPPSVPQGYTF

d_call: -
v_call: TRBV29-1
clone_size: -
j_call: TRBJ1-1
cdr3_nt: TGCAGCGCCTCATTAAGGAACACTGAAGCTTTCTTT
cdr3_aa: CSASLRNTEAFF

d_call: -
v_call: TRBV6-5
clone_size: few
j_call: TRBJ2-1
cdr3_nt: TGTGCCAGCAGTTACGGGGGGAAGTACAATGAGCAGTTCTTC
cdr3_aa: CASSYGGKYNEQFF

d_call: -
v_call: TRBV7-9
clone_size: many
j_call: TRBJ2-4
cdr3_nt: TGTGCCAGCAGCCCCCAGGGGCAGCGGAACATTCAGTACTTC
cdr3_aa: CASSPQGQRNIQYF

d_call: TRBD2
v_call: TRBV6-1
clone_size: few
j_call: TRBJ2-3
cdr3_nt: TGTGCCAGCAGCCCCACGACTAGCGGTAGCACAGATACGCAGTATTTT
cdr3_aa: CASSPTTSGSTDTQYF

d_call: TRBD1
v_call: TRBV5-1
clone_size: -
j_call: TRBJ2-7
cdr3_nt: TGCGCCAGCAGCCTTGAGGGGACAGGTAGCCACGAGCAGTACTTC
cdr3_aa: CASSLEGTGSHEQYF

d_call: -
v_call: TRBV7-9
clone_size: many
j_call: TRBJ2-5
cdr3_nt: TGTGCCAGCAGCTTAGATGGTGCGACCCAGTACTTC
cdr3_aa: CASSLDGATQYF

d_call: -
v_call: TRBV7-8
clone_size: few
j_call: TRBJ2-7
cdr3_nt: TGTGCCAGCAGCACGAGGGGGTTGATGGCGAGCCCTTACGAGCAGTACTTC
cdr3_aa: CASSTRGLMASPYEQYF

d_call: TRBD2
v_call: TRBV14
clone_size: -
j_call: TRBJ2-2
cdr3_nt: TGTGCCAGCAGCCAGGACTACGGACTAGCGGGAGAAACCGGGGAGCTGTTTTTT
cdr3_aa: CASSQDYGLAGETGELFF

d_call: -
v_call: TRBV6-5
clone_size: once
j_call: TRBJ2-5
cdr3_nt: TGTGCCAGCAGTTACCAAGGGTCGGGGGAGACCCAGTACTTC
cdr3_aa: CASSYQGSGETQYF

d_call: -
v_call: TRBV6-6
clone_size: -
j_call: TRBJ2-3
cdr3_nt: TGTGCCAGCAGCCCTCTTTGGGGAGATACGCAGTATTTT
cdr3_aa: CASSPLWGDTQYF

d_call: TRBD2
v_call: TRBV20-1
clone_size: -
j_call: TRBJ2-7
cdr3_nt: TGCAGTGCTAGAGATCCGGGTAGCGGGGACTACGAGCAGTACTTC
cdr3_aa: CSARDPGSGDYEQYF

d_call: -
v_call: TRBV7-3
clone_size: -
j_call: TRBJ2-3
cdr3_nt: TGTGCCAGCAGCTTAAATCCTAGTAGAATAGCAGATACGCAGTATTTT
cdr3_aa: CASSLNPSRIADTQYF

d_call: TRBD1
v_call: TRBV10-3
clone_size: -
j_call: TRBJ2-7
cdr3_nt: TGTGCCATCAGTGAGGACAGGGACTACGAGCAGTACTTC
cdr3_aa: CAISEDRDYEQYF

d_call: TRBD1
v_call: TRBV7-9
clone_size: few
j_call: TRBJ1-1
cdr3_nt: TGTGCCAGCAGCCCCCCACCCGGGACAGCCGAAGCTTTCTTT
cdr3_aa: CASSPPPGTAEAFF

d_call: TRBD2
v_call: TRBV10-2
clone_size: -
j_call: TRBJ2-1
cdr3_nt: TGCGCCAGCAGTGGACTAGCGGGAGCCAATGAGCAGTTCTTC
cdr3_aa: CASSGLAGANEQFF

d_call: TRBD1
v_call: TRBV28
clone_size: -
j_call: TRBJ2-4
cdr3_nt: TGTGCCATCAGTTTAAGCTTCACAGGGGGGAATCTAGCCAAAAACATTCAGTACTTC
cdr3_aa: CAISLSFTGGNLAKNIQYF

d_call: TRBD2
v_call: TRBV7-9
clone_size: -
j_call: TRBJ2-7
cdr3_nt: TGTGCCAGCAGCTTAGTCCCTGGCGGCAGCGGGGTCGAGCAGTACTTC
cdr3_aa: CASSLVPGGSGVEQYF

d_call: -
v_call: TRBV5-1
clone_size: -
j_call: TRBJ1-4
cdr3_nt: TGCGCCAGCAGCTTCCGGGGAGCGAATGAAAAACTGTTTTTT
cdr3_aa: CASSFRGANEKLFF

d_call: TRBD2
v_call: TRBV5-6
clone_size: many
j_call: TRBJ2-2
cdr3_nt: TGTGCCAGCAGCTTGATATGGTCTAGCGGGAACACCGGGGAGCTGTTTTTT
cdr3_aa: CASSLIWSSGNTGELFF